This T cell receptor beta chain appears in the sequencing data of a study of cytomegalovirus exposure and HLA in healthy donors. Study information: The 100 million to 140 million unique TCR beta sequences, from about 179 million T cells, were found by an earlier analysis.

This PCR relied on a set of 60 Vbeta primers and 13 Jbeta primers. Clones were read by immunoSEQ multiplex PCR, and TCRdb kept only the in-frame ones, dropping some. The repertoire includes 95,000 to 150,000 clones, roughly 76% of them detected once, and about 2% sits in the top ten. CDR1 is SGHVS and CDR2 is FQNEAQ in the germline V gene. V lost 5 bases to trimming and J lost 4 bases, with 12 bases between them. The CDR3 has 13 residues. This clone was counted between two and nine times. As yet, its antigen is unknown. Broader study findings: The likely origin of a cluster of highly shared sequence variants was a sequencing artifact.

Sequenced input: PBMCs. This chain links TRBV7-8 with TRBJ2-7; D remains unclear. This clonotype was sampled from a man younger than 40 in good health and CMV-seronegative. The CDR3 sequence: CASSQRPAYEQYF. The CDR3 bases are TGTGCCAGCAGCCAGAGGCCGGCTTACGAGCAGTACTTC.